This T cell receptor beta chain emerged from a study of Ad26.COV2.S vaccination and SARS-CoV-2 variants. Overall study: It was the COV1001 Ad26.COV2.S trial arm that included the donor. The study, taken as a whole, reports: While placebo recipients had lower spike-specific TCR breadth, vaccine recipients had more.

Treatment here: over 15 received Ad26.COV2.S at low or high dose, single or two shots; about five received placebo; per-sample allocation not given. The study sampled participants on day 63 after the first vaccine or placebo injection. Participants' vaccine, an Ad26 vector, delivered Wuhan-strain SARS-CoV-2 spike. Comment on this clone: What it recognizes is unknown.

V dropped 2 bases and J dropped 1 base, with 8 bases sitting between them. This CDR3 region has 13 residues. CDR1 is GTSNPN, CDR2 SVGIG, per germline (reference sequence). Some clones are missing from TCRdb's copy, which holds only in-frame ones; the method was immunoSEQ multiplex PCR. The sample yields 350,000 to 500,000 clones, 88% seen once. The chain couples TRBV30 to TRBJ1-1; D gene unclear. Sample: peripheral blood, taken in a trial of Ad26.COV2.S vaccine versus placebo. This TCR derives from a person between 18 and 65 years old who received the Ad26.COV2.S COVID-19 vaccine or a placebo. CDR3 amino acids: CAWSHNSNTEAFF. The CDR3 DNA sequence: TGTGCCTGGAGTCACAACTCGAACACTGAAGCTTTCTTT.